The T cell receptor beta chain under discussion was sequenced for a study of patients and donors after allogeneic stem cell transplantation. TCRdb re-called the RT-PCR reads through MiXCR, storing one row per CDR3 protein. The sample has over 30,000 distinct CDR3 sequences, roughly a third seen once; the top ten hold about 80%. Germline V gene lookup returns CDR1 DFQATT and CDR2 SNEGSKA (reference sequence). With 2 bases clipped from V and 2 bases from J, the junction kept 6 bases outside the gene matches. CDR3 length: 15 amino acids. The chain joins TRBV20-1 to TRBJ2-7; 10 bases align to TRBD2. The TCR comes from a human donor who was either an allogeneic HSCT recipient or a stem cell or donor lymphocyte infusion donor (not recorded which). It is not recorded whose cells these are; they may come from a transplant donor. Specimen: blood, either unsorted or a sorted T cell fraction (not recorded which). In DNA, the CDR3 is TGCAGTGCTAGATCCGGACTAGCGGAGACCTACGAGCAGTACTTC. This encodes CSARSGLAETYEQYF.